A selection of T cell receptor beta chains follows, all from one sample in a study of blood T cell repertoires in COVID-19. The assay was immunoSEQ multiplex PCR, and TCRdb's table has in-frame clones only and misses some. Counted here are just over 200,000 clones, around 82% occurring once; the ten biggest clones make up 4.5% to 7%. The source material was peripheral blood. Receptor source: a woman in her 70s with acute or convalescent COVID-19. The CDR3 runs from the conserved cysteine through the conserved F or W. The order of the fields is D gene, J gene, clone size, V gene, CDR3 DNA, CDR3 protein. A D gene is named only where the DNA matches it firmly. Rows give clone size only sometimes, using once, few, many, or a class for an expanded clone.

.,TRBJ2-3,.,TRBV7-2,TGTGCCAGCAGTACTACCACAGATACGCAGTATTTT,CASSTTTDTQYF
TRBD1,TRBJ2-7,.,TRBV27,TGTGCCAGCAGTGGGGACAGAGTATACGAGCAGTACTTC,CASSGDRVYEQYF
.,TRBJ1-2,.,TRBV3-1/TRBV3-2,TGTGCCAGCAGCCAAGCAACAGGGAACTATGGCTACACCTTC,CASSQATGNYGYTF
TRBD1,TRBJ1-2,.,TRBV6-5,TGTGCCAGCAGTTTTGGCCGGGACAGGGGCTATGGCTACACCTTC,CASSFGRDRGYGYTF
.,TRBJ2-5,.,TRBV10-3,TGTGCCATCAGTGGGCGGACAGACGGCCAAGAGACCCAGTACTTC,CAISGRTDGQETQYF
.,TRBJ1-3,few,TRBV9,TGTGCCAGCACCTCTACAGGAAACTCTGGAAACACCATATATTTT,CASTSTGNSGNTIYF
.,TRBJ1-2,.,TRBV11-2,TGTGCCAGCAGCTTAGAGACAGAGTATGGCTACACCTTC,CASSLETEYGYTF
.,TRBJ2-7,.,TRBV2,TGTGCCAGCAGTGACAGGGTCCTAGGGGAGCAGTACTTC,CASSDRVLGEQYF
.,TRBJ1-5,once,TRBV7-9,TGTGCCAGCAGCTTAGAAACCGGGGTTAGCAATCAGCCCCAGCATTTT,CASSLETGVSNQPQHF
.,TRBJ2-3,.,TRBV11-2,TGTGCCAGCAGCTTAGGACCTACAGCCACAGATACGCAGTATTTT,CASSLGPTATDTQYF
.,TRBJ2-7,.,TRBV4-1,TGCGCCAGCAGCCAAGTTGGCGGGAACTACGAGCAGTACTTC,CASSQVGGNYEQYF
.,TRBJ2-7,.,TRBV7-9,TGTGCCAGCAGCCCCGAAGGCGGCGAGCAGTACTTC,CASSPEGGEQYF
.,TRBJ2-3,.,TRBV10-3,TGTGCCATCAGTGATGGGGGGAGCACAGATACGCAGTATTTT,CAISDGGSTDTQYF
.,TRBJ2-4,.,TRBV5-1,TGCGCCAGCAGCCTGGAGGAGGGAGCCAAAAACATTCAGTACTTC,CASSLEEGAKNIQYF
TRBD2,TRBJ2-2,.,TRBV27,TGTGCCAGCATCCCCAATTTACTGACTAGCGGGAGGGGTACCGGGGAGCTGTTTTTT,CASIPNLLTSGRGTGELFF
TRBD1,TRBJ1-2,.,TRBV27,TGTGCCAGCAGTTTATTGGGTGGACAGGGGGCTAACTATGGCTACACCTTC,CASSLLGGQGANYGYTF
.,TRBJ1-1,.,TRBV29-1,TGCAGCGTTGACCGACACCAGAACACTGAAGCTTTCTTT,CSVDRHQNTEAFF
TRBD1,TRBJ2-7,.,TRBV2,TGTGCCAGCAGCACAGGGGCCTACGAGCAGTACTTC,CASSTGAYEQYF
TRBD1,TRBJ1-6,.,TRBV28,TGTGCCAGCAGTCAACCCCGGGACAGCGCTTGGTATTCACCCCTCCACTTT,CASSQPRDSAWYSPLHF
TRBD2,TRBJ2-5,.,TRBV12-5,TGTGCTAGTGCTTCAGCGGGAGGGGGAAAGACCCAGTACTTC,CASASAGGGKTQYF
.,TRBJ1-2,.,TRBV5-4,TGTGCCAGCTCTCGGGAAGCTAACTATGGCTACACCTTC,CASSREANYGYTF
TRBD1,TRBJ1-5,once,TRBV5-6,TGTGCCAGCAGCCTTACAGGGGGCTTTCAGCCCCAGCATTTT,CASSLTGGFQPQHF
.,TRBJ1-2,.,TRBV5-1,TGCGCCAGCAGCTTGAATCCAGGGGAGAAATATGGCTACACCTTC,CASSLNPGEKYGYTF
TRBD1,TRBJ1-6,.,TRBV6-5,TGTGCCAGCAGGGGACAGCTTAATTCACCCCTCCACTTT,CASRGQLNSPLHF
.,TRBJ2-2,.,TRBV6-5,TGTGCCAGCTCCTGGGCAGCGGTCACCGGGGAGCTGTTTTTT,CASSWAAVTGELFF
TRBD1,TRBJ2-7,.,TRBV27,TGTGCCAGCAGGCGGACAGGGGGCTCCTACGAGCAGTACTTC,CASRRTGGSYEQYF
TRBD1,TRBJ1-1,.,TRBV5-1,TGCGCCAGCAGCTTGGGGTTAGGGGGCAACACTGAAGCTTTCTTT,CASSLGLGGNTEAFF